These T cell receptor beta chains were read from a single sample in a study of beta chain features in type 1 diabetes. Sequencing used immunoSEQ multiplex PCR; TCRdb keeps in-frame clones, though not all of them. This table has 130,000 to 150,000 clones, about a tenth appearing once. The sequenced sample was central memory CD4+ T cells from blood. These receptors originate from a young man in good health. The CDR3 runs from the conserved cysteine through the conserved F or W. Each record gives: J gene, V gene, D gene, clone size, CDR3 protein, CDR3 DNA. D genes are given only for firm matches. The listing skips clone size in some rows; elsewhere it reads once, few, many or a size class.

>TRBJ2-5|TRBV11-2|TRBD2|-
CASSPTSGGGETQYF
TGTGCCAGCAGCCCGACTAGCGGGGGGGGTGAGACCCAGTACTTC
>TRBJ2-2|TRBV7-8|-|few
CASSLGQAGELFF
TGTGCCAGCAGCTTAGGACAGGCCGGGGAGCTGTTTTTT
>TRBJ1-1|TRBV5-4|-|few
CASRTVNTEAFF
TGTGCCAGCAGAACGGTGAACACTGAAGCTTTCTTT
>TRBJ1-2|TRBV18|TRBD1|few
CASSPGQDFNYGYTF
TGTGCCAGCTCGCCGGGACAGGACTTTAACTATGGCTACACCTTC
>TRBJ2-3|TRBV29-1|TRBD2|many
CSVGTSTDTQYF
TGCAGCGTTGGGACTAGTACAGATACGCAGTATTTT
>TRBJ1-2|TRBV5-5|-|few
CASSSDGRNYGYTF
TGTGCCAGCAGTTCCGACGGCAGGAACTATGGCTACACCTTC
>TRBJ2-3|TRBV7-2|TRBD2|-
CASSSQMAGGLDTQYF
TGTGCCAGCAGCTCCCAAATGGCGGGGGGCCTGGATACGCAGTATTTT
>TRBJ2-7|TRBV30|-|few
CAWSQGLSEQYF
TGTGCCTGGAGTCAGGGTTTGAGCGAGCAGTACTTC
>TRBJ2-3|TRBV15|TRBD2|few
CATSRGEGDTQYF
TGTGCCACCAGCAGAGGGGAGGGTGATACGCAGTATTTT
>TRBJ1-2|TRBV30|TRBD1|-
CAWRSGGSYGYTF
TGTGCCTGGAGATCAGGGGGCAGCTATGGCTACACCTTC
>TRBJ2-4|TRBV27|TRBD2|few
CASSRAGGVAKNIQYF
TGTGCCAGCAGCCGAGCGGGGGGCGTAGCCAAAAACATTCAGTACTTC
>TRBJ2-4|TRBV28|-|many
CASSLPTGLDIQYF
TGTGCCAGCAGTTTACCCACAGGATTGGACATTCAGTACTTC
>TRBJ1-2|TRBV7-3|-|-
CASSLIRGRGYTF
TGTGCCAGCAGCTTAATCCGGGGTCGTGGCTACACCTTC
>TRBJ2-2|TRBV5-8|TRBD1|-
CASSWGTGDGELFF
TGTGCCAGCAGCTGGGGGACAGGGGACGGGGAGCTGTTTTTT
>TRBJ2-5|TRBV15|TRBD2|-
CATSRDLGGETQYF
TGTGCCACCAGCAGAGATTTGGGAGGGGAGACCCAGTACTTC
>TRBJ1-5|TRBV9|-|-
CASRGPAVLRQPQHF
TGTGCCAGCAGGGGGCCGGCGGTTCTCCGTCAGCCCCAGCATTTT
>TRBJ1-4|TRBV5-1|-|many
CASSKLAGNALLFF
TGCGCCAGCAGCAAGCTCGCAGGGAATGCTTTACTGTTTTTT
>TRBJ2-3|TRBV25-1|TRBD2|-
CASSAAGGLGDTQYF
TGTGCCAGCAGTGCAGCGGGGGGGCTTGGAGATACGCAGTATTTT
>TRBJ1-2|TRBV18|TRBD1|few
CASSPGQAYGYTF
TGTGCCAGCTCACCCGGACAGGCTTATGGCTACACCTTC
>TRBJ2-5|TRBV7-2|TRBD2|-
CASRPHTGAGDETQYF
TGTGCCAGCAGACCACACACGGGAGCGGGGGATGAGACCCAGTACTTC
>TRBJ1-6|TRBV27|-|-
CASQRESYNSPLHF
TGTGCCAGCCAGCGAGAATCCTATAATTCACCCCTCCACTTT
>TRBJ1-2|TRBV21-1|-|few
CASSKALPRPQEDGYTF
TGTGCCAGCAGCAAAGCCTTACCTAGGCCCCAGGAGGATGGCTACACCTTC
>TRBJ1-5|TRBV19|TRBD1|few
CASSYRGSNQPQHF
TGTGCCAGTAGCTACAGGGGATCCAATCAGCCCCAGCATTTT
>TRBJ1-2|TRBV25-1|-|-
CASIDRKSYGYTF
TGTGCCAGTATAGACAGAAAGAGCTATGGCTACACCTTC
>TRBJ2-1|TRBV11-2|-|few
CASSLARLNEQFF
TGTGCCAGCAGCTTGGCACGACTCAATGAGCAGTTCTTC
>TRBJ2-5|TRBV7-2|-|-
CASSLVTGKETQYF
TGTGCCAGCAGCTTAGTTACGGGGAAAGAGACCCAGTACTTC
>TRBJ1-1|TRBV6-5|-|-
CASKRRQSQAFF
TGTGCCAGCAAGCGACGACAGTCACAAGCTTTCTTT
>TRBJ2-2|TRBV25-1|-|-
CASSPEITNTGELFF
TGTGCCAGCAGTCCTGAGATAACGAACACCGGGGAGCTGTTTTTT
>TRBJ2-3|TRBV7-9|TRBD2|-
CASSLGLAGDTQYF
TGTGCCAGCAGCTTAGGACTAGCGGGGGATACGCAGTATTTT
>TRBJ2-6|TRBV7-2|-|-
CASSLHRYTSGANVLTF
TGTGCCAGCAGCTTACACAGGTATACATCTGGGGCCAACGTCCTGACTTTC
>TRBJ2-4|TRBV7-3|-|few
CASSPGQIRNIQYF
TGTGCCAGCAGCCCCGGACAGATTCGAAACATTCAGTACTTC
>TRBJ2-3|TRBV4-3|TRBD2|few
CASSQDVDLAGGQTDTQYF
TGCGCCAGCAGCCAAGATGTCGACTTAGCGGGGGGGCAGACAGATACGCAGTATTTT
>TRBJ2-1|TRBV2|-|-
CASSQVFGTPNEQFF
TGTGCCAGCAGCCAAGTATTCGGGACACCTAATGAGCAGTTCTTC
>TRBJ1-2|TRBV27|TRBD1|few
CASRQGARAYGYTF
TGTGCCAGCAGACAGGGGGCAAGGGCCTATGGCTACACCTTC
>TRBJ2-1|TRBV9|TRBD1|many
CASSYGTGGYNEQFF
TGTGCCAGCAGTTATGGGACAGGGGGCTACAATGAGCAGTTCTTC
>TRBJ2-5|TRBV5-1|TRBD1|-
CASSPFGEGAAETQYF
TGCGCCAGCAGCCCCTTCGGTGAGGGGGCCGCAGAGACCCAGTACTTC
>TRBJ1-6|TRBV7-2|-|few
CASSYGTRGRYSPLHF
TGTGCCAGCAGCTACGGGACAAGAGGGCGATATTCACCCCTCCACTTT
>TRBJ1-6|TRBV14|TRBD1|-
CASSPPGQGRNSPLHF
TGTGCCAGCAGCCCCCCCGGACAGGGGCGAAATTCACCCCTCCACTTT
>TRBJ2-7|TRBV21-1|-|few
CASSKGRDRLYEQYF
TGTGCCAGCAGCAAAGGGAGAGACAGGTTGTACGAGCAGTACTTC
>TRBJ1-6|TRBV5-6|-|few
CASSSYAASLHF
TGTGCCAGCAGCTCATACGCGGCGTCCCTCCACTTT
>TRBJ1-1|TRBV18|-|many
CASSADINTEAFF
TGTGCCAGCTCAGCGGACATCAACACTGAAGCTTTCTTT
>TRBJ2-5|TRBV7-9|-|few
CASSLSGSRETQYF
TGTGCCAGCAGCTTGAGCGGTTCTAGAGAGACCCAGTACTTC
>TRBJ2-7|TRBV6-6|TRBD1|-
CASSQQGQGGDEQYF
TGTGCCAGCAGTCAACAGGGACAGGGGGGGGACGAGCAGTACTTC
>TRBJ1-2|TRBV27|TRBD1|-
CASSPTGHGYTF
TGTGCCAGCAGTCCGACAGGGCATGGCTACACCTTC